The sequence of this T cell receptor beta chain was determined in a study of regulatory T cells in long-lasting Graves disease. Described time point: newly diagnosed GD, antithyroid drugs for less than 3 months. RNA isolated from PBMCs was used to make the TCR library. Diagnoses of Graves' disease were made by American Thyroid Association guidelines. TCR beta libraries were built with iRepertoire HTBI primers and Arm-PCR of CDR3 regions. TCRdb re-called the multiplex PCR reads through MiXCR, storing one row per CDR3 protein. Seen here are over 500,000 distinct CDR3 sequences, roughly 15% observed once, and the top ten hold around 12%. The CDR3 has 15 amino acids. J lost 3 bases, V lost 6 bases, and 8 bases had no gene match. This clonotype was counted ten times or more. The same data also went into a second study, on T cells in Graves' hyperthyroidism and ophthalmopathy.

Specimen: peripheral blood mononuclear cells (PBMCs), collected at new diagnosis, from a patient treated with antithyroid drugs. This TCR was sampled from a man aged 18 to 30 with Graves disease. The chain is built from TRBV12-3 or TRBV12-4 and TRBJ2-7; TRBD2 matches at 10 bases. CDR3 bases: TGTGCCAGCAGGCCCAGGACTAGCGGATACTACGAGCAGTACTTC. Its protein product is CASRPRTSGYYEQYF.